What follows are 2 T cell receptor beta chains derived from one specimen sequenced in a study of blood T cell repertoires in COVID-19 (dated by TCRdb to about 2020). The receptor library was made with the immunoSEQ multiplex PCR assay. TCRdb carries this immuneACCESS record with in-frame sequences only. Its versions omit some clonotypes, under half of them owing to an unresolved V gene in the studies checked, with the rest unexplained. This sample holds hundreds of thousands of clones; about nine tenths were observed only once. The ten top clones hold nearly 6.5% of the sample. Input material: PBMCs or T cells enriched from blood (not recorded which). The source is a woman aged 25 to 45 with acute COVID-19.

The chain combines TRBV18 with TRBJ2-2; TRBD2 matches 12 bases. The CDR3 is 16 residues long. The ends lost 3 bases at V and 5 bases at J; junction bases unmatched: 4. Germline assignment: CDR1 KGHSH and CDR2 LQKENI. CDR3 sequence: CASSPTSGRTTGELFF. CDR3 sequence (DNA): TGTGCCAGCTCACCGACTAGCGGGAGAACGACCGGGGAGCTGTTTTTT.

This clone was counted many times. V is TRBV5-1 and J is TRBJ1-1; TRBD1 might be the D (6 bases). Germline-derived CDR1 and CDR2 are SGHRS and YFSETQ. CDR3 size: 15 residues. The V end lost 4 bases, the J end lost 5 bases, and 18 bases lay between the germline ends. The CDR3 loop is CASSQLAGAETEAFF. The CDR3, as DNA: TGCGCCAGCAGCCAGTTGGCGGGGGCCGAGACTGAAGCTTTCTTT.